The T cell receptor beta chain described here comes from a study of post-analysis software for immune sequencing data. Whole-study context: Courses of disease covered relapsing-remitting, secondary progressive and progressive-relapsing multiple sclerosis. The study, taken as a whole, reports: Co-batched samples clustered tightly together by F measure. Multiple sclerosis patients had significantly lower normalized Chao1 diversity than controls. There were a few TRBV segments more frequent in patients than controls, and TRBV5-6, TRBV5-1 and TRBV20-1 were among them.

In the case of this clonotype: Its antigen remains unidentified.

This CDR3 spans 17 amino acids. V was cut by 1 base and J by 1 base, with 14 bases left in between. Per the germline V gene, CDR1 is LGHNA and CDR2 is YSLEER. Carried by the TCR beta cDNA libraries were unique molecular identifiers. Once about 0.95 to 10 million T cells were used, some 500,000 cDNA molecules resulted. TCRdb called the PCR reads again in MiXCR, with one record for every CDR3 protein. The sample lists 650,000 to 850,000 distinct CDR3 sequences, roughly 50% occurring once. This chain uses TRBV4-3 with TRBJ2-1; the D is unclear. The sequenced sample consisted of blood. The source of this sequence is a girl aged 5-17 years with multiple sclerosis. CDR3 sequence: CASSQVRGVMSYNEQFF. CDR3 nucleotide sequence: TGCGCCAGCAGCCAAGTAAGAGGTGTTATGTCCTACAATGAGCAGTTCTTC.